These T cell receptor beta chains were read from a single sample in a study of identical twins. From the 5' RACE reads, TCRdb called clonotypes with MiXCR, one entry per CDR3 protein. The sample yields some 900,000 distinct CDR3 sequences, 9% to 15% seen once. These data were also reused for a study on yellow fever vaccine responses in identical twins.

Source material: PBMCs. These receptors all come from a woman aged 18-29 years in good health. Each CDR3 is given with its conserved first and last residue. Each record gives: CDR3 protein, CDR3 DNA, clone size, D gene, V gene, J gene. A D gene is named only where the DNA matches it firmly. A row's size may be missing; if present it is once, few, many or a size class.

CDR3 protein: CAIREGEQRTDTQYF
CDR3 DNA: TGTGCCATAAGAGAAGGAGAACAGCGCACAGATACGCAGTATTTT
clone size: few
D gene: NA
V gene: TRBV7-9
J gene: TRBJ2-3

CDR3 protein: CASSFSGGDTEAFF
CDR3 DNA: TGCGCCAGCAGCTTTTCAGGAGGGGACACTGAAGCTTTCTTT
clone size: few
D gene: NA
V gene: TRBV5-1
J gene: TRBJ1-1

CDR3 protein: CSASAGWWPQHF
CDR3 DNA: TGCAGTGCTAGTGCAGGGTGGTGGCCCCAGCATTTT
clone size: NA
D gene: NA
V gene: TRBV20-1
J gene: TRBJ1-5

CDR3 protein: CASSYGGLAGKGGFF
CDR3 DNA: TGCGCCAGCAGCTACGGCGGCCTAGCGGGAAAGGGTGGGTTCTTC
clone size: NA
D gene: TRBD2
V gene: TRBV5-1
J gene: TRBJ2-1

CDR3 protein: CASSTYPGPDQPQHF
CDR3 DNA: TGTGCCAGCAGCACTTACCCGGGTCCCGATCAGCCCCAGCATTTT
clone size: NA
D gene: NA
V gene: TRBV7-6
J gene: TRBJ1-5

CDR3 protein: CASSYPGRGGTEAFF
CDR3 DNA: TGTGCCAGCAGTTATCCGGGTCGAGGGGGGACTGAAGCTTTCTTT
clone size: few
D gene: NA
V gene: TRBV6-5
J gene: TRBJ1-1

CDR3 protein: CASSDTGTPWNEQFF
CDR3 DNA: TGTGCCAGCAGTGACACCGGGACTCCTTGGAATGAGCAGTTCTTC
clone size: few
D gene: NA
V gene: TRBV6-1
J gene: TRBJ2-1

CDR3 protein: CASSLSTGGNSPLHF
CDR3 DNA: TGTGCCAGCAGTTTATCCACAGGGGGTAATTCACCCCTCCACTTT
clone size: many
D gene: TRBD1
V gene: TRBV12-3/TRBV12-4
J gene: TRBJ1-6

CDR3 protein: CASSQIRAGTEAFF
CDR3 DNA: TGTGCCAGCTCACAAATCAGGGCGGGGACTGAAGCTTTCTTT
clone size: NA
D gene: NA
V gene: TRBV18
J gene: TRBJ1-1

CDR3 protein: CASSRDRGSSTEAFF
CDR3 DNA: TGCGCCAGCAGCCGGGACAGGGGATCAAGCACTGAAGCTTTCTTT
clone size: few
D gene: TRBD1
V gene: TRBV5-1
J gene: TRBJ1-1

CDR3 protein: CASSSSGGANEYNEQFF
CDR3 DNA: TGCGCCAGCAGCTCCAGCGGGGGGGCGAATGAGTACAATGAGCAGTTCTTC
clone size: NA
D gene: TRBD2
V gene: TRBV5-1
J gene: TRBJ2-1

CDR3 protein: CASSLKRAGTDRYEQYF
CDR3 DNA: TGCGCCAGCAGCTTGAAGAGGGCCGGGACAGATCGATACGAGCAGTACTTC
clone size: few
D gene: TRBD1
V gene: TRBV5-1
J gene: TRBJ2-7